This is a list of T cell receptor beta chains from one sample in a study of shared clonotypes between healthy human individuals. The method was immunoSEQ multiplex PCR; TCRdb's version includes in-frame clones alone and lacks a portion of them. The sample records about 2 million clones, 85% to 95% being singletons. What was sequenced was naive CD8+ T cells sorted from blood. The receptor set was obtained from a man between 18 and 35 years old in good health. Each CDR3 is given with its conserved first and last residue. Each record gives: CDR3 protein, CDR3 DNA, V gene, J gene, D gene, CDR3 length. A D gene is named only where the DNA matches it firmly.

CASSMGADYNEQFF	TGTGCCAGTAGTATGGGGGCAGACTACAATGAGCAGTTCTTC	TRBV19	TRBJ2-1	NA	14
CASSAWERLGTRSGANVLTF	TGTGCCAGCAGTGCGTGGGAACGTCTGGGGACCCGCTCTGGGGCCAACGTCCTGACTTTC	TRBV6-1	TRBJ2-6	NA	20
CASSFPGDTQYF	TGTGCCAGCAGCTTTCCGGGAGATACGCAGTATTTT	TRBV5-4	TRBJ2-3	NA	12
CASSASITDTQYF	TGTGCCAGCAGCGCCAGTATCACAGATACGCAGTATTTT	TRBV7-6	TRBJ2-3	NA	13
CASSLRQHSNQPQHF	TGTGCCAGCAGTTTAAGGCAGCATAGCAATCAGCCCCAGCATTTT	TRBV28	TRBJ1-5	NA	15
CASSADPGDEQYF	TGTGCCAGCAGCGCCGACCCGGGCGACGAGCAGTACTTC	TRBV9	TRBJ2-7	NA	13
CASSEYVRGIPTYNEQFF	TGTGCCAGCAGTGAATACGTTCGTGGGATACCCACCTACAATGAGCAGTTCTTC	TRBV6-1	TRBJ2-1	NA	18
CASSYSAGGEPQHF	TGTGCCAGCAGTTACTCGGCAGGTGGGGAGCCCCAGCATTTT	TRBV6-5	TRBJ1-5	NA	14
CASSPGLAGGHGELFF	TGTGCCAGCAGCCCCGGACTAGCGGGAGGGCACGGGGAGCTGTTTTTT	TRBV9	TRBJ2-2	TRBD2	16
CASALGGRDEQYF	TGTGCTAGTGCCCTAGGGGGCAGGGACGAGCAGTACTTC	TRBV12-5	TRBJ2-7	TRBD1	13
CASSTGGLSTDTQYF	TGTGCCAGCAGCACCGGGGGGCTCAGCACAGATACGCAGTATTTT	TRBV9	TRBJ2-3	NA	15
CASSQRLSYEQFF	TGCGCCAGCAGCCAAAGACTTTCGTATGAGCAGTTCTTC	TRBV4-1	TRBJ2-1	NA	13
CASSFPQDTQYF	TGTGCCAGCAGCTTCCCCCAAGATACGCAGTATTTT	TRBV7-9	TRBJ2-3	NA	12
CASSPGTGLNQPQHF	TGTGCCAGCAGCCCCGGGACAGGGTTAAATCAGCCCCAGCATTTT	TRBV7-9	TRBJ1-5	TRBD1	15
CASSSKKAGGYYEQYF	TGTGCCAGCAGCTCAAAGAAGGCCGGGGGTTACTACGAGCAGTACTTC	TRBV14	TRBJ2-7	NA	16
CASNGGTSGRAWETQYF	TGTGCCAGCAACGGAGGGACTAGCGGGAGGGCCTGGGAGACCCAGTACTTC	TRBV2	TRBJ2-5	TRBD2	17
CASSIFVKSPDGYTF	TGTGCCAGTAGTATATTCGTAAAGTCACCGGATGGCTACACCTTC	TRBV19	TRBJ1-2	NA	15
CASSLAQGLNTEAFF	TGTGCCAGCAGCTTAGCGCAGGGGTTAAACACTGAAGCTTTCTTT	TRBV7-9	TRBJ1-1	NA	15
CASSWGQRSESYNEQFF	TGTGCCAGCAGCTGGGGACAGCGCTCAGAGTCCTACAATGAGCAGTTCTTC	TRBV7-9	TRBJ2-1	TRBD1	17
CASSLTGPGEKLFF	TGTGCCAGCAGTTTGACAGGGCCGGGTGAAAAACTGTTTTTT	TRBV6-5	TRBJ1-4	TRBD1	14
CASSFGCAYNEQFF	TGTGCCAGCAGCTTCGGATGTGCCTACAATGAGCAGTTCTTC	TRBV11-1	TRBJ2-1	NA	14
CASSQGLAGENEQFF	TGTGCCAGCAGCCAAGGGCTAGCGGGGGAGAATGAGCAGTTCTTC	TRBV4-2	TRBJ2-1	TRBD2	15
CAISPHGEGSYEQYF	TGTGCCATCAGCCCGCATGGGGAAGGCTCCTACGAGCAGTACTTC	TRBV10-3	TRBJ2-7	NA	15